This TCR beta chain came from a study of cytomegalovirus exposure and HLA in healthy donors. Background on the study: Later, an analysis reported that the 120 or so validation repertoires had used the same platform as the approximately 720 first-cohort repertoires.

Findings of the study overall: In vitro data verified a few CMV-associated chains as specific for CMV antigens. Most TCR sequences were seen very rarely across donors, but some public TCRs occurred in many.

The validation cohort, a group of 90 to 150 subjects, included the donors and was separate from the approximately 700-subject first cohort. The CDR3 spans 16 residues. Trimming took 3 bases from V and 3 from J; bases not matched to a gene: 8. Germline V CDR1 and CDR2: LNHNV, YYDKDF (reference sequence). This clone turned up a few times. Its antigen is undetermined. TCRdb's copy holds only in-frame clones and misses some; the assay was immunoSEQ multiplex PCR. The table includes approximately 120,000 clones, about nine tenths detected once. V is TRBV15 and J is TRBJ1-5; the match to TRBD1 covers 7 bases. This sequence originates from a woman aged 18-35 years in good health and CMV-seronegative. Sequencing was done on a sample of PBMCs. The CDR3 protein is CATSSARGQFNQPQHF. DNA of the CDR3: TGTGCCACCAGCAGTGCTCGGGGACAGTTCAATCAGCCCCAGCATTTT.